Given below is one TCR beta chain in context. Its antigen is not known. The authors isolated CD4+ T cells after about 10 days of culture. This CDR3 region has 13 residues. V was shortened by 9 bases and J by 1 base, with 9 bases between the two germline ends. The data belong to a study of vaccination effects on CD4 cells after COVID-19. Study-wide points: Late post-vaccination, clones induced by infection and those induced by vaccine underwent marked clonal contraction.

Data came from immunoSEQ multiplex PCR; TCRdb stores just in-frame clones and leaves some out. This sample yields some 30,000 clones, of which roughly 70% are seen a single time; over 3% belongs to the top ten. The J gene is TRBJ1-4, the V gene TRBV23-1; D ambiguous. TRBV23-1 is sorted into the ORF group, with uncertain function. The source material was CD4+ T cells from PBMCs cultured without peptide, sampled before COVID-19 vaccination. This TCR was sampled from a human donor who received a COVID-19 vaccine. The chain's CDR3 is CASPALTNEKLFF. In nucleotides, the CDR3 is TGCGCCAGTCCCGCTTTAACTAATGAAAAACTGTTTTTT.